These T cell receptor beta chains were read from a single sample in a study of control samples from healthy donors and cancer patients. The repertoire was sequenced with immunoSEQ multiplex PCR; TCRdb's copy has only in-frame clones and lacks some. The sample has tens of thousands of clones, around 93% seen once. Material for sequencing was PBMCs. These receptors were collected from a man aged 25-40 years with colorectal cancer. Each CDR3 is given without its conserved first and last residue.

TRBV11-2 ASSYYRGINEQF
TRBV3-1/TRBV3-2 ASSFRSTGGYT
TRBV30 AWSRQNLGYT
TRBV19 ASSITESNYYGYT
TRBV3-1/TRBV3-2 ASSQDTGGVGNSPLH
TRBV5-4 ASSLDRVEAF
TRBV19 ASSIRGLGYEQY
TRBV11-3 ASSLGGTGQETQY
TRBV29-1 SALSFAGVNTEAF
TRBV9 ASSGGTFPQETQY
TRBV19 ASSIDREDNEQF
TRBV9 ASSDRGSGYGYT
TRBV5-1 ASSTDWGGEQF
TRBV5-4 ASEPFNDIDSPLH
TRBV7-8 ASSIHRGLGVTDTQY
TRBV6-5 ASSNPSTDTQY
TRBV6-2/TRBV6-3 ASSYSMTASSGANVLT
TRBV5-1 ASSLDNGSTDTQY
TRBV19 ASSVKTGGGTGELF
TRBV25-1 ASSATIAQGAGGEKLF
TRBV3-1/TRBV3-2 ASSQGGPSSYGYT
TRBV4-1 ASSQLTNSYGYT
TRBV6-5 ASRRREPMNTEAF
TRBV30 AWSWGGQAF
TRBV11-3 ASSPSGGPKETQY
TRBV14 ASSPPPYGDYIHNEQF
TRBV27 ASSPQRRASTEAF
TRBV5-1 ASSLEGQGGGSEKLF
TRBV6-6 ASSYPYGQGDTEAF
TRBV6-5 ASSYLRTGGEQY
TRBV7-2 ASSLVGTGGYQPQH
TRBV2 ASSRLGLAAYNEQF
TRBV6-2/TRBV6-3 ASSYFAGTSGGVNTGELF
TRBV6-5 ASGPRRGFFTEAF
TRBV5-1 ASSFAGNTEAF
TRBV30 AWSVKQTQY
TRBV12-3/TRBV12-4 ASRSDRYNEQF
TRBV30 AWNTGVRGNEQF
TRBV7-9 ASSSGQGGEKLF
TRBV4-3 ASSQTYLLNSPLH
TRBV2 ASSEFGTGVFDQPQH
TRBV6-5 ASSRTGGRTGELF
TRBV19 ASSMKPKGGPSYNEQF
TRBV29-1 SVELAGRPSYEQY
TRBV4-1 ASSQFPDGGGYT
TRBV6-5 ASSPARDLYEQY
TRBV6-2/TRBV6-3 ASSHAGTGGNQPQH
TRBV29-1 SVLALEGQY
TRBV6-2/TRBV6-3 ASSRAGTAGGYT